The clone carrying this T cell receptor (beta chain) occurred a few times. This entry comes from a study of early T cells in non-severe SARS-CoV-2 infection. Overall study: The sequenced material was bulk RNA from unsorted whole blood, and its chains were unpaired.

TCRdb reprocessed the 5' RACE reads via MiXCR and lists one record per CDR3 protein. Among tens of thousands of distinct CDR3 sequences listed, 9.5% to 15% were seen once. Trimming took 6 bases from V and 0 from J, leaving 8 bases between them. Germline V gives CDR1 KGHSH, CDR2 LQKENI. The CDR3 totals 13 residues. Sequenced input: whole blood. The gene calls are TRBV18 and TRBJ1-2; D call uncertain. This TCR derives from an adult who was a healthcare worker with PCR-confirmed SARS-CoV-2 infection or an uninfected control (not recorded which). Written as DNA, the CDR3 is TGTGCCAGCTCCCCTGGGTCTAACTATGGCTACACCTTC. As protein: CASSPGSNYGYTF.